The 16 T cell receptor beta chains reported below all come from one sample, sequenced in a study of persistence of HIV-infected CD4 T cells (dated by TCRdb to 2019 to 2021). The immunoSEQ hsTCRB assay version 4 in survey mode was used to sequence TCRbeta repertoires from genomic DNA. TCRdb retrieved this table from immuneACCESS and kept in-frame rearrangements only. Not all clones are present; in checked studies, unresolved V genes account for under half, and no reason is known for the remainder. Across this sample there are tens of thousands of clones, with around 90% seen only once. Approximately 0.5% of the sample rests with the top ten. Sample treatment or condition, as interpreted from the label and publication: suppressive antiretroviral therapy. Cells were stimulated with anti-CD3/anti-CD28 magnetic beads as a nonspecific positive control representing the CD4+ T cell repertoire. Responding CD4+ T cells were sorted on the basis of upregulation of both CD40 ligand and CD69.

These TCRs' antigens remain unknown. Material: CD4+ T cells sorted from PBMCs after roughly 18-hour stimulation, obtained from a patient who received antiretroviral therapy. The sample's cell subset or site, from its label and the paper: CD40L+CD69+ CD4 T cells responding to anti-CD3/anti-CD28 beads, representing the overall repertoire. All receptors derive from an adult woman with HIV who was CMV-seropositive.

This chain links TRBV6-1 with TRBJ2-2, with D maybe TRBD1 (5 bases). Per germline, CDR1 MNHNS and CDR2 SASEGT. Between the trimmed V and J ends, which lost 2 bases and 8 bases, there was a span of 15 bases. The CDR3 spans 15 residues. The CDR3 DNA reads TGTGCCAGCAGTGAATTCGCGACAGAGCAAGGGGAGCTGTTTTTT. It is translated as CASSEFATEQGELFF.

The chain recombines TRBV29-1 with TRBJ1-3; the D is unclear. The CDR3 extends over 13 amino acids. Germline values: CDR1 SQVTM, CDR2 ANQGSEA. V dropped 4 bases and J dropped 0 bases, with 7 bases sitting between them. The CDR3 bases are TGCAGCGTTGTACCTTTCTCTGGAAACACCATATATTTT. Amino acids: CSVVPFSGNTIYF. Looking up the rest from reference TRBV29-1 and TRBJ1-3 gives the full variable domain: SAVISQKPSRDICQRGTSLTIQCQVDSQVTMMFWYRQQPGQSLTLIATANQGSEATYESGFVIDKFPISRPNLTFSTLTVSNMSPEDSSIYLCSVVPFSGNTIYFGEGSWLTVV.

The chain recombines TRBV19 with TRBJ1-1, with D possibly matching TRBD1 (5 bases). V lost 5 bases to trimming and J lost 3 bases, with 10 bases between them. This CDR3 comprises 13 residues. CDR1 and CDR2 from the germline V gene are LNHDA and SQIVND (reference sequence). CDR3 region: CASSYTGDTEAFF. The CDR3 nucleotides are TGTGCCAGTAGTTATACGGGGGACACTGAAGCTTTCTTT.

The J gene is TRBJ1-2, the V gene TRBV10-3; 8 nucleotides agree with TRBD1. With V trimmed by 5 bases and J by 3 bases, 8 bases remained unmatched. The length of the CDR3 is 15 residues. The germline CDR1 and CDR2 sequences are ENHRY and SYGVKD. The CDR3: CAISKQGGEDYGYTF. CDR3 bases: TGTGCCATCAGTAAACAGGGGGGAGAAGACTATGGCTACACCTTC.

This chain joins TRBV24-1 and TRBJ1-2; TRBD1 matches at 7 bases. CDR3 length equals 13 residues. V lost 9 bases to trimming and J lost 5 bases; unmatched junction nucleotides: 8. Looked up from germline, CDR1 is KGHDR and CDR2 is SFDVKD. The CDR3 spells CATPPPGGYGYTF. CDR3 bases: TGTGCCACCCCCCCGCCAGGGGGGTATGGCTACACCTTC.

The chain links TRBV7-6 to TRBJ2-5, with 14 bases matching TRBD2. Looked up from germline, CDR1 is SGHVS and CDR2 is FNYEAQ. With 1 base clipped from V and 5 bases from J, the junction kept 0 bases outside the gene matches. The CDR3 is 15 amino acids. CDR3 loop: CASSLGTSGRETQYF. The CDR3, as DNA: TGTGCCAGCAGCTTAGGGACTAGCGGGAGGGAGACCCAGTACTTC.

This clone was counted once. The chain has TRBV30 and TRBJ1-4; unclear D gene. The CDR3 has 12 residues. With 8 bases removed from V and 8 bases from J, the gap between germline ends came to 15 bases. The germline V gene encodes CDR1 GTSNPN and CDR2 SVGIG (reference sequence). The CDR3 protein is CAGLYGPEKLFF. As DNA, the CDR3 is TGTGCCGGTCTGTACGGCCCAGAAAAACTGTTTTTT.

The V gene is TRBV19, the J gene TRBJ1-2; possibly TRBD1 for D (5 bases). This CDR3 is built from 16 residues. Germline CDR1 reads LNHDA; CDR2 reads SQIVND (reference sequence). V lost 4 bases, J lost 7 bases, and 22 bases lay in between. CDR3 region: CASSRGVPGPGVGYTF. CDR3 in DNA: TGTGCCAGTAGTAGGGGCGTTCCCGGGCCGGGAGTTGGCTACACCTTC.

The chain uses TRBV10-3 and TRBJ1-6, with 9 bases fitting TRBD1. Germline lookup yields CDR1 ENHRY and CDR2 SYGVKD. With V trimmed by 6 bases and J by 7 bases, 10 bases remained unmatched. This CDR3 region has 16 residues. CDR3: CAIRPTGGAGNSPLHF. The DNA for the CDR3 is TGTGCCATCAGACCTACAGGGGGCGCAGGAAATTCACCCCTCCACTTT.

The chain uses TRBV5-1 and TRBJ2-2; perhaps TRBD1 as D (5 bases). V gave up 0 bases and J gave up 3 bases, with 9 bases separating them. Germline V gene data show CDR1 as SGHRS and CDR2 as YFSETQ. This CDR3 comprises 15 residues. The CDR3 bases are TGCGCCAGCAGCTTGGGACTCAGGGACACCGGGGAGCTGTTTTTT. It is translated as CASSLGLRDTGELFF.

This clone was counted only a few times. Written as DNA, the CDR3 is TGCGCCAGCAGCCAAGGGCTGGCACGGGGGCCGGATGGCTACACCTTC. Protein sequence: CASSQGLARGPDGYTF. This sequence joins TRBV4-1 and TRBJ1-2; a weak D match, TRBD1 (6 bases). Germline values: CDR1 MGHRA, CDR2 YSYEKL. CDR3 size: 16 residues. V was clipped by 1 base and J by 6 bases, with 18 bases between them.

The chain employs TRBV10-2 and TRBJ1-1; D is uncertain. From germline, CDR1 is WSHSY and CDR2 SAAADI. V shed 6 bases and J shed 2 bases, with 7 bases lying between them. The CDR3 spans 12 residues. CDR3 sequence: CASSPTNTEAFF. CDR3 DNA sequence: TGCGCCAGCAGCCCTACTAACACTGAAGCTTTCTTT.

The chain joins TRBV2 to TRBJ1-5; TRBD1 aligns across 11 bases. In germline, CDR1 is SNHLY, CDR2 FYNNEI. CDR3 size: 13 residues. J lost 11 bases, V lost 5 bases, and 5 bases had no gene match. CDR3 residues: CASSWTGGPSQHF. The CDR3, as DNA: TGTGCCAGCAGTTGGACAGGGGGCCCGTCCCAGCATTTT. Looking up the rest from reference TRBV2 and TRBJ1-5 gives the full variable domain: EPEVTQTPSHQVTQMGQEVILRCVPISNHLYFYWYRQILGQKVEFLVSFYNNEISEKSEIFDDQFSVERPDGSNFTLKIRSTKLEDSAMYFCASSWTGGPSQHFGDGTRLSIL.

The chain joins TRBV14 to TRBJ1-6; TRBD1 might be the D (5 bases). Deletions cut 1 base from V and 13 bases from J, with 11 bases between. The CDR3 is made up of 13 amino acids. CDR1 and CDR2 (germline): SGHDN, FVKESK. The CDR3 coding sequence is TGTGCCAGCAGCCAAGTCTACCGGGACCCCCTCCACTTT. Translated: CASSQVYRDPLHF.

The chain has TRBV12-3 or TRBV12-4 and TRBJ1-1; possible D gene TRBD1, 5 bases. Trimming pared 7 bases from V and 7 bases from J, leaving 16 bases between. This CDR3 region has 13 residues. The chain's CDR3 is CASTSGGRGEAFF. The CDR3 DNA sequence: TGTGCCAGCACCTCCGGGGGACGTGGTGAAGCTTTCTTT.

The table lists this clone with a count of one. The chain employs TRBV30 and TRBJ1-4; 8 bases align to TRBD1. Germline V CDR1 and CDR2: GTSNPN, SVGIG (reference sequence). The CDR3 extends over 15 amino acids. Losses at the gene ends were 4 bases for V and 7 bases for J; bases not matched to a gene: 11. The DNA for the CDR3 is TGTGCCTGGAATCCCGGACAGGGCCCATCTGAAAAACTGTTTTTT. Translation gives CAWNPGQGPSEKLFF.